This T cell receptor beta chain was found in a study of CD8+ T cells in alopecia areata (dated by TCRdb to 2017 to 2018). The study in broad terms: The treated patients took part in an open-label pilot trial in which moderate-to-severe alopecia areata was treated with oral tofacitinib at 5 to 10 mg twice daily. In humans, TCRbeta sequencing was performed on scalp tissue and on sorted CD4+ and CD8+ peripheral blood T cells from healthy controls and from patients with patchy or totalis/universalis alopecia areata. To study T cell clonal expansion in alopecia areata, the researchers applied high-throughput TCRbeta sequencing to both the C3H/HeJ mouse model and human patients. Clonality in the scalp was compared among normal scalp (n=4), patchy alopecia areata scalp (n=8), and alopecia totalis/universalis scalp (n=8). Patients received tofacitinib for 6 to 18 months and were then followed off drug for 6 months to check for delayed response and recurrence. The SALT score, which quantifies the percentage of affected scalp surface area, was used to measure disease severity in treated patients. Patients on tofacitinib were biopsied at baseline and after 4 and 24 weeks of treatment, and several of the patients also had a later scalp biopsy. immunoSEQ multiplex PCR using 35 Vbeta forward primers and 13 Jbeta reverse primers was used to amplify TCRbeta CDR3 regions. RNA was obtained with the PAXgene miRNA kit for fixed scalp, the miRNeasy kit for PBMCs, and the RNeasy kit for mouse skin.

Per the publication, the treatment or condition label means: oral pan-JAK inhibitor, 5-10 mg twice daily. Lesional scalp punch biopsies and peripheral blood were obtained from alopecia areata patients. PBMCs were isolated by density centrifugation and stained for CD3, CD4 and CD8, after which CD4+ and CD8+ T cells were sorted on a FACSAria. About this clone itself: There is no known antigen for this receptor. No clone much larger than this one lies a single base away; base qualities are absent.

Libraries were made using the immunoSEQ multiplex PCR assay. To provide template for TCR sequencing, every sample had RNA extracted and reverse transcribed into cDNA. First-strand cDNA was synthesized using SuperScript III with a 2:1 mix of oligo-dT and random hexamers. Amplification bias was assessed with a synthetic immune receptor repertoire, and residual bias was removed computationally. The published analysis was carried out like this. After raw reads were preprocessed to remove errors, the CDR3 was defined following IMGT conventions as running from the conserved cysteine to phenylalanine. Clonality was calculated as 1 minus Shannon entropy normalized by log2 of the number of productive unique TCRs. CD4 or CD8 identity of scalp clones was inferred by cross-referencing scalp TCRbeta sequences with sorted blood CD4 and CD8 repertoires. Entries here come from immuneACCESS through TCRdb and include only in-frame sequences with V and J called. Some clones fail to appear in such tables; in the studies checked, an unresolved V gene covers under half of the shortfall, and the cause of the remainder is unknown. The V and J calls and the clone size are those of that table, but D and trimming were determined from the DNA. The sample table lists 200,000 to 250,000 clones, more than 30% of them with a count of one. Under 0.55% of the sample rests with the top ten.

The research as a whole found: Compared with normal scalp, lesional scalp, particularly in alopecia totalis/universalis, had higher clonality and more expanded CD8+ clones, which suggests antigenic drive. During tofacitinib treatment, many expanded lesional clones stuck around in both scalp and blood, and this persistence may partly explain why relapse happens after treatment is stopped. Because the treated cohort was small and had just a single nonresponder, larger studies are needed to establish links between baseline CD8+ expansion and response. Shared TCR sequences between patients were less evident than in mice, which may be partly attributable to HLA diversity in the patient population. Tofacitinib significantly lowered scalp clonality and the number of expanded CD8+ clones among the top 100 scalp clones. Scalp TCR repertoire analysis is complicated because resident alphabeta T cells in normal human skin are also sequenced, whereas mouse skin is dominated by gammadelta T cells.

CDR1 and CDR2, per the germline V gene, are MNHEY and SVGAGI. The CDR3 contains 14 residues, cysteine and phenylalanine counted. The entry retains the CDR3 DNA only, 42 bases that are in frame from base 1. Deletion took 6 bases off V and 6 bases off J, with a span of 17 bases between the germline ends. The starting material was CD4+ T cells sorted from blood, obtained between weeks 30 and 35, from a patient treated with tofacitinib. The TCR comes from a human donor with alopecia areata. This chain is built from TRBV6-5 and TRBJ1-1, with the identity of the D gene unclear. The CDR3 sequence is CASRPRGGTPEAFF. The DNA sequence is TGTGCCAGCAGACCCCGAGGAGGAACCCCTGAAGCTTTCTTT.